A single sample is the source of the 26 T cell receptor beta chains below, sequenced in a study of early T cells in non-severe SARS-CoV-2 infection. TCRdb analysed the 5' RACE reads with MiXCR anew, one entry per CDR3 protein. In the table there are 30,000 to 40,000 distinct CDR3 sequences, roughly 5.7% of which are singletons. The sequenced sample was whole blood. The receptors were gathered from an adult who was a healthcare worker with PCR-confirmed SARS-CoV-2 infection or an uninfected control (not recorded which).

This chain links TRBV18 with TRBJ1-5; tentative D call: TRBD1 (5 bases). V was clipped by 3 bases and J by 4 bases, with 10 bases between them. There are 14 residues in the CDR3. The germline gives CDR1 KGHSH, CDR2 LQKENI. The CDR3 DNA reads as TGTGCCAGCTCACCGGAGGGGCGGAATCAGCCCCAGCATTTT. It specifies CASSPEGRNQPQHF.

J is TRBJ2-2 and V is TRBV5-4; 9 bases are shared with TRBD1. With 2 bases clipped from V and 5 bases from J, the junction kept 7 bases outside the gene matches. Germline loops: CDR1 SGHNT, CDR2 YYREEE (reference sequence). CDR3 length: 16 amino acids. CDR3 sequence (DNA): TGTGCCAGCAGCTTCGGCCGGGACAGGGTGACCGGGGAGCTGTTTTTT. As protein: CASSFGRDRVTGELFF.

In this sample, this clonotype turned up many times. The CDR3 protein is CSAQGGGGEKLFF. For the CDR3, the DNA is TGCAGTGCTCAGGGAGGGGGGGGTGAAAAACTGTTTTTT. The V and J genes are TRBV20-1 and TRBJ1-4, with D possibly being TRBD1 (6 bases). The CDR3 runs to 13 residues. The germline CDR1 and CDR2 sequences are DFQATT and SNEGSKA (reference sequence). Trimming pared 5 bases from V and 7 bases from J, leaving 14 bases between.

This clonotype was detected ten times or more. This rearrangement joins TRBV7-7 to TRBJ1-1, with D uncertain. Trimming left V 4 bases short and J 0 bases short, with 15 bases between. The CDR3 covers 16 residues. The germline V gene has CDR1 SSHAT and CDR2 FNYEAQ (reference sequence). CDR3 bases: TGTGCCAGCAGCTCCGTCGGATGGGGTATGAACACTGAAGCTTTCTTT. Its translation is CASSSVGWGMNTEAFF.

This clonotype was seen a handful of times. The V gene is TRBV6-2 or TRBV6-3, the J gene TRBJ2-2; the D gene is possibly TRBD2 (5 bases). The germline V gene has CDR1 MNHEY and CDR2 SVGEGT. The CDR3 length is 13 residues. Trimming took off 5 bases at V and 6 bases at J, with 10 bases between the two ends. The CDR3 nucleotides are TGTGCCAGCAGTAAGACTATCGCCGGGGAGCTGTTTTTT. It translates to CASSKTIAGELFF.

This clonotype was observed at least ten times. This chain uses TRBV20-1 with TRBJ1-1; D uncertain. This CDR3 comprises 14 residues. The germline V gene encodes CDR1 DFQATT and CDR2 SNEGSKA (reference sequence). V lost 0 bases to trimming and J lost 0 bases, with 8 bases between them. This CDR3 reads CSARDGGLNTEAFF. CDR3 bases: TGCAGTGCTAGAGATGGCGGGTTGAACACTGAAGCTTTCTTT.

This clonotype was counted ten times or more. The rearrangement links TRBV29-1 to TRBJ1-2; TRBD1 is a possible D gene (5 bases). Trimming removed 3 bases at V and 2 bases at J, with 10 bases between. This CDR3 has 13 amino acids. Germline V gives CDR1 SQVTM, CDR2 ANQGSEA. The DNA of the CDR3 is TGCAGCGTTGACTTACAGGCGAACTATGGCTACACCTTC. Its translation is CSVDLQANYGYTF. Full variable domain (missing parts from reference TRBV29-1 and TRBJ1-2): SAVISQKPSRDICQRGTSLTIQCQVDSQVTMMFWYRQQPGQSLTLIATANQGSEATYESGFVIDKFPISRPNLTFSTLTVSNMSPEDSSIYLCSVDLQANYGYTFGSGTRLTVV.

In its sample, this clonotype was seen many times. The rearrangement joins TRBV20-1 to TRBJ1-5; no definite D call. The V end was cut by 6 bases, the J end by 0 bases, with 6 bases between. The germline V gene has CDR1 DFQATT and CDR2 SNEGSKA (reference sequence). This CDR3 region has 12 residues. CDR3 protein: CSAVYSNQPQHF. In nucleotides, the CDR3 is TGCAGTGCAGTTTATAGCAATCAGCCCCAGCATTTT.

This clonotype showed up many times. The J gene is TRBJ2-1, the V gene TRBV10-3; no clear D. Germline V lookup: CDR1 ENHRY, CDR2 SYGVKD. V was trimmed by 6 bases and J by 5 bases, leaving 11 bases between them. There are 13 residues in the CDR3. CDR3 in DNA: TGTGCCATCAGCGTCCGGACGGACAATGAGCAGTTCTTC. Amino acids: CAISVRTDNEQFF.

This clonotype has ten or more counts. This sequence joins TRBV9 and TRBJ2-3, with D possibly being TRBD2 (5 bases). V lost 0 bases, J lost 0 bases, and 8 bases lay in between. Germline V gives CDR1 SGDLS, CDR2 YYNGEE. This CDR3 has 15 amino acids. For the CDR3, the DNA is TGTGCCAGCAGCGTAGGTGGGAGTAGCACAGATACGCAGTATTTT. This sequence encodes CASSVGGSSTDTQYF.

This clonotype was recorded many times. V and J are TRBV4-3 and TRBJ1-2, with a tentative D call TRBD1 (6 bases). There are 14 residues in the CDR3. Deletions cut 4 bases from V and 2 bases from J, with 11 bases between. Germline V gene data show CDR1 as LGHNA and CDR2 as YSLEER. DNA for the CDR3: TGCGCCAGCAGCCCAGAGGGACAAAACTATGGCTACACCTTC. It translates to CASSPEGQNYGYTF.

This clonotype was detected many times. V and J are TRBV10-3 and TRBJ2-6; TRBD1 matches 9 bases. After removal of 7 bases from V and 4 bases from J, the junction contained 8 bases not matched to a gene. The V gene's germline CDR1 is ENHRY and CDR2 SYGVKD. This CDR3 is built from 16 residues. The CDR3 sequence is CAINGDRARGANVLTF. The CDR3 DNA follows: TGTGCCATCAATGGGGACAGGGCACGAGGGGCCAACGTCCTGACTTTC.

V gene TRBV4-1 combines with J gene TRBJ1-6, with D possibly matching TRBD1 (5 bases). This CDR3 has 16 residues. V dropped 0 bases and J dropped 6 bases, with 12 bases sitting between them. The germline V gene has CDR1 MGHRA and CDR2 YSYEKL. CDR3 residues: CASSQDPQGSNSPLHF. CDR3 in DNA: TGCGCCAGCAGCCAAGACCCGCAGGGTAGTAATTCACCCCTCCACTTT.

This chain uses TRBV12-3 or TRBV12-4 with TRBJ1-1; maybe TRBD1 (5 bases). The CDR3 spans 13 residues. V lost 6 bases and J lost 4, with 12 bases in between. The CDR3 sequence: CASSSRAGTEAFF. The CDR3 DNA reads TGTGCCAGCAGCTCCAGGGCTGGCACTGAAGCTTTCTTT.

This clonotype appeared many times. The V and J genes are TRBV7-2 and TRBJ2-3; no definite D call. Between the trimmed V and J ends, which lost 5 bases and 0 bases, there was a span of 3 bases. This CDR3 has 12 residues. CDR1 SGHTA and CDR2 FQGNSA come from the germline V gene. The CDR3: CASSTSTDTQYF. As DNA, the CDR3 is TGTGCCAGCAGCACTAGCACAGATACGCAGTATTTT.

This clonotype has a count of ten or more. This chain connects TRBV4-1 to TRBJ1-3, with 7 nucleotides matching TRBD1. This CDR3 region has 14 residues. Germline CDR1 and CDR2: MGHRA and YSYEKL. The V gene end was trimmed by 3 bases and the J gene end by 11 bases; junction bases not matched to a gene: 10. Written as DNA, the CDR3 is TGCGCCAGCAGCCACACCGGGACAGAAAGGCCCATATATTTT. It specifies CASSHTGTERPIYF.

This clonotype was detected ten times or more. V is TRBV13 and J is TRBJ1-6; weak D call: TRBD1 (5 bases). CDR1 and CDR2 (germline): PRHDT, FYEKMQ (reference sequence). V was cut by 3 bases and J by 7 bases, with 13 bases left in between. CDR3 length: 15 amino acids. The CDR3 DNA is TGTGCCAGCAGCTTTACAAGACAGAGAAATTCACCCCTCCACTTT. Residues: CASSFTRQRNSPLHF.

The chain couples TRBV20-1 to TRBJ1-1; D is unresolved. Looked up from germline, CDR1 is DFQATT and CDR2 is SNEGSKA (reference sequence). V lost 4 bases and J lost 0, with 9 bases in between. The CDR3 runs 13 residues. This chain's CDR3 is CSAIDNLNTEAFF. CDR3 coding DNA: TGCAGTGCTATAGACAATCTGAACACTGAAGCTTTCTTT.

Only one count was recorded for this clonotype. The rearrangement uses TRBV11-2 and TRBJ2-2; D is undetermined. Trimming pared 3 bases from V and 3 bases from J, leaving 5 bases between. The CDR3 spans 13 residues. Germline V CDR1 and CDR2: SGHAT, FQNNGV. The CDR3 DNA follows: TGTGCCAGCAGCTTGGAACACACCGGGGAGCTGTTTTTT. Protein product: CASSLEHTGELFF.

This clonotype occurred many times. The rearrangement uses TRBV7-2 and TRBJ2-1; 10 nucleotides line up with TRBD1. V lost 3 bases to trimming and J lost 10 bases; unmatched junction nucleotides: 9. Germline V gene sequence: CDR1 SGHTA, CDR2 FQGNSA. The CDR3 runs 15 residues. The CDR3 DNA follows: TGTGCCAGCAGCTTCCGGGACAGGGGAGACAGAGAGCAGTTCTTC. Translated, it gives CASSFRDRGDREQFF.

This clonotype has a count of ten or more. J is TRBJ2-2 and V is TRBV29-1; D gene ambiguous. Germline values: CDR1 SQVTM, CDR2 ANQGSEA. The CDR3 runs to 11 residues. V lost 7 bases and J lost 6, with 9 bases in between. The CDR3, as DNA: TGCAGCGCCACCACCTCCGGGGAGCTGTTTTTT. Translating it yields CSATTSGELFF.

As regards this clonotype: This sequence may be a read error, since a much larger clone differs from it by one base. As the CDR3 is not closed by the conserved phenylalanine or tryptophan, this likely results from a read error. The chain joins TRBV7-2 to TRBJ2-3, with D possibly being TRBD2 (6 bases). The CDR3 runs 17 residues. Between the trimmed V and J ends, which lost 2 bases and 2 bases, there was a span of 17 bases. Per germline, CDR1 SGHTA and CDR2 FQGNSA. CDR3 in DNA: TGTGCCAGCAGCTTAAGGCGCCGGGAGAGATTCACAGATACGCAGTATATT. It specifies CASSLRRRERFTDTQYI.

This clonotype was observed at least ten times. The rearrangement links TRBV28 to TRBJ1-1; 7 nucleotides align to TRBD1. The CDR3 runs to 15 residues. Trimming removed 7 bases from V and 7 bases from J; junction bases left unmatched: 15. Germline V lookup: CDR1 MDHEN, CDR2 SYDVKM. This CDR3 reads CASNGRGVDSSEAFF. The CDR3 DNA is TGTGCCAGCAACGGCAGGGGGGTAGACTCCAGTGAAGCTTTCTTT.

V is TRBV29-1 and J is TRBJ2-7; D unresolved. CDR1 is SQVTM, CDR2 ANQGSEA, per germline. The CDR3 totals 13 residues. Trimming removed 1 base at V and 2 bases at J, with 9 bases between. CDR3 DNA sequence: TGCAGCGTTGAAGTAGAACGGACCTACGAGCAGTACTTC. Translating it yields CSVEVERTYEQYF.

This clonotype was picked up many times. The rearrangement uses TRBV5-1 and TRBJ2-5, with a possible D match to TRBD1 (6 bases). Germline assignment: CDR1 SGHRS and CDR2 YFSETQ. Trimming stripped 3 bases from V and 4 bases from J, with 16 bases between. CDR3 length equals 15 residues. The CDR3 sequence is CASSSSGQGIETQYF. The CDR3 bases are TGCGCCAGCAGCTCCTCCGGGCAGGGGATAGAGACCCAGTACTTC.

At least ten counts were recorded for this clonotype. The chain uses TRBV5-1 and TRBJ2-5, with 8 bases fitting TRBD2. J gave up 3 bases and V 5 bases, and 12 bases lay outside the gene matches. The CDR3 has 16 residues. Germline V gene data show CDR1 as SGHRS and CDR2 as YFSETQ. Written as DNA, the CDR3 is TGCGCCAGCAGTCGTGGCGGACTAGCCCCCGAAGAGACCCAGTACTTC. Its protein is CASSRGGLAPEETQYF.